A single sample gave rise to the 5 T cell receptor beta chains below, sequenced in a study of blood T cell repertoires in COVID-19. TCRdb's table, derived via immunoSEQ multiplex PCR, lists solely in-frame clones and lacks some. The data hold roughly 130,000 clones, with roughly 90% observed a single time. Sample: PBMCs or T cells enriched from blood (not recorded which). These receptors were obtained from a woman in her forties or fifties who had recovered from COVID-19.

The rearrangement links TRBV5-1 to TRBJ2-7, with TRBD1 matching 8 bases. The ends lost 4 bases at V and 3 bases at J; junction bases unmatched: 6. Germline CDR1 and CDR2: SGHRS and YFSETQ. The CDR3 consists of 14 residues. The CDR3 DNA reads as TGCGCCAGCAGCCCGGACACAGGGGGCTACGAGCAGTACTTC. Its protein product is CASSPDTGGYEQYF. The full variable domain, rest sourced from reference TRBV5-1 and TRBJ2-7, is KAGVTQTPRYLIKTRGQQVTLSCSPISGHRSVSWYQQTPGQGLQFLFEYFSETQRNKGNFPGRFSGRQFSNSRSEMNVSTLELGDSALYLCASSPDTGGYEQYFGPGTRLTVT.

CDR3 amino acids: CASSQDVGITDTQYF. The CDR3 DNA follows: TGTGCCAGCAGCCAAGATGTCGGGATCACAGATACGCAGTATTTT. This chain connects TRBV7-9 to TRBJ2-3, with a tentative D call TRBD2 (5 bases). In germline, CDR1 is SEHNR, CDR2 FQNEAQ (reference sequence). Trimming took off 5 bases at V and 2 bases at J, with 14 bases between the two ends. The CDR3 length is 15 residues.

This clone was seen ten or more times. The chain joins TRBV19 to TRBJ1-5; 7 nucleotides agree with TRBD1. Unmatched junction bases numbered 8, after V lost 4 bases and J lost 5 bases. Germline CDR1 reads LNHDA; CDR2 reads SQIVND (reference sequence). The CDR3 is 15 amino acids. CDR3 amino acids: CASSRPGGRHQPQHF. DNA for the CDR3: TGTGCCAGTAGTAGACCAGGGGGAAGACATCAGCCCCAGCATTTT.

The rearrangement joins TRBV3-1 (or the pseudogene TRBV3-2) to TRBJ1-3; perhaps TRBD1 as D (6 bases). V was shortened by 6 bases and J by 5 bases, with 14 bases between the two germline ends. The germline gives CDR1 LGHDT, CDR2 YNNKEL (reference sequence). CDR3 length: 14 residues. DNA of the CDR3: TGTGCCAGCAGTCCGCCAGGGACAAGAAACACCATATATTTT. Protein product: CASSPPGTRNTIYF.

This clone came up once. The chain carries TRBV24-1 and TRBJ1-5, with a tentative D call TRBD1 (5 bases). This CDR3 spans 14 amino acids. V was pared by 3 bases and J by 5 bases, with 10 bases between. Germline V CDR1 and CDR2: KGHDR, SFDVKD. The CDR3 DNA reads TGTGCCACCAGTGATGCCAGGGAGGATCAGCCCCAGCATTTT. Its translation is CATSDAREDQPQHF.